This TCR beta chain is drawn from a study of blood T cell repertoires in COVID-19. Study context: From the United States, Italy and Spain came samples of acute and convalescent COVID-19. The analysed material was cDNA or gDNA that came from T cells, B-cell-depleted T cells, or PBMCs.

Original handling: Amplification of reference gene primers provided the estimated nucleated cell counts. The repertoire was sequenced with immunoSEQ multiplex PCR; TCRdb's copy has only in-frame clones and lacks some. D and trimming come from the DNA, and the V and J calls and clone size come from that table. The table includes under 150,000 clones, 84% detected once. The CDR3 covers 17 residues. Trimming cost V 5 bases and J 0 bases; bases outside gene matches: 10. Looked up from germline, CDR1 is SEHNR and CDR2 is FQNEAQ (reference sequence). This sequence was found in a human donor in a cohort sampled during active COVID-19. The chain couples TRBV7-9 to TRBJ1-5; the match to TRBD1 covers 7 bases. Sequencing was carried out using peripheral blood. CDR3 loop: CASSDDKNRGSNQPQHF. The CDR3 nucleotides are TGTGCCAGCAGCGATGATAAAAACAGGGGTAGCAATCAGCCCCAGCATTTT.